In its sample, the clone carrying this TCR beta chain was seen once. The antigen is not known. Clones were read by immunoSEQ multiplex PCR, and TCRdb kept only the in-frame ones, dropping some. Of roughly 4,200 clones listed, just over 85% are singletons. These data originate in a study of immune evolution from preneoplasia to lung adenocarcinoma. Whole-study findings and limits: Normal lung had highest clonality; later lesions appeared denser, more diverse. Top clone frequencies peaked in normal lung, apparently declining through invasive adenocarcinoma.

CDR3 length equals 16 residues. CDR1 and CDR2 from the germline V gene are MNHNY and SVGAGI (reference sequence). V lost 2 bases to trimming and J lost 6 bases; unmatched junction nucleotides: 11. The sequence was collected from a person in their 70s with lung adenocarcinoma. Specimen: FFPE minimally invasive lung adenocarcinoma tissue. The chain has TRBV6-6 and TRBJ2-7; 9 nucleotides line up with TRBD1. CDR3 DNA sequence: TGTGCCAGCAGTTACGCCCCCGGGACAGGGATCTCCGAGCAGTACTTC. Translation gives CASSYAPGTGISEQYF.